These T cell receptor beta chains were read from a single sample in a study of T cells in Graves' hyperthyroidism and ophthalmopathy. Via MiXCR, TCRdb re-called the multiplex PCR reads, giving one row per CDR3 protein. This sample has around 260,000 distinct CDR3 sequences; under 30% occur once, and the top ten carry over 25%. Material: blood. The receptor source for this set is a man aged 35 to 55 with Graves' hyperthyroidism that later progressed to Graves' ophthalmopathy. The conserved cysteine and the conserved F or W are not part of the CDR3 here.

V: TRBV15
CDR3: ATSRGRTYEQY

V: TRBV2
CDR3: ASTWKGGGQGRFQGYT

V: TRBV24-1
CDR3: ATSDSSPSGGIHYGYT

V: TRBV5-1
CDR3: ASSLTGTHNEQF

V: TRBV3-1
CDR3: ASSPGQGWDETQY

V: TRBV2
CDR3: ASRLDRGDYGYT

V: TRBV28
CDR3: ASSTILAVSYEQY

V: TRBV5-1
CDR3: ASRLNQQKETQY

V: TRBV12-3/TRBV12-4
CDR3: ASSMGQMSGYT

V: TRBV5-1
CDR3: ASSLDRVRTGELF

V: TRBV11-2
CDR3: ASTRVGETQY

V: TRBV20-1
CDR3: SAPGGKGTYGYT

V: TRBV24-1
CDR3: ATAGTSRTGELF

V: TRBV19
CDR3: ASIASGVNTGELF

V: TRBV7-9
CDR3: ASSLLEGPFEQY

V: TRBV3-1
CDR3: ASSQRTGEEQY

V: TRBV19
CDR3: ASTLGETQY

V: TRBV6-5
CDR3: ASSYSPDMNTEAF

V: TRBV5-1
CDR3: ASSVARRGEQY

V: TRBV28
CDR3: ASSPTGRHQPQH

V: TRBV12-3/TRBV12-4
CDR3: ASSPTGTGLAEAF

V: TRBV6-2/TRBV6-3
CDR3: ASSYSAYEQY

V: TRBV6-1
CDR3: ANREGETQY

V: TRBV5-1
CDR3: ASSGRTAYEQY

V: TRBV6-4
CDR3: ASSDGSGNTEAF

V: TRBV4-1
CDR3: ASSPQGRGVYEQY

V: TRBV29-1
CDR3: SVEPNQNTEAF

V: TRBV12-3/TRBV12-4
CDR3: ASKQGYTEAF

V: TRBV7-8
CDR3: ASTAGIRGTEAF

V: TRBV9
CDR3: ASSPGDSIWDGNTIY

V: TRBV6-1
CDR3: ASSPIRDSENYGYT

V: TRBV6-1
CDR3: ASSEAGTGGGYT

V: TRBV12-3/TRBV12-4
CDR3: ASTDRRGPGELF

V: TRBV18
CDR3: ASSPRGAQGYT

V: TRBV13
CDR3: ASSALSGQGFYGYT

V: TRBV5-1
CDR3: ASSSEGGRSHEQY

V: TRBV6-5
CDR3: ASSYKREWDTEAF

V: TRBV24-1
CDR3: ATSDLGTEGDQPQH

V: TRBV20-1
CDR3: SAIPGGGRTEAF

V: TRBV6-2/TRBV6-3
CDR3: ASSKSLTEYNTEAF